This TCR beta chain was obtained from a study of blood T cells in healthy people across ages. Trimming stripped 5 bases from V and 5 bases from J, with 18 bases between. Germline CDR1 MDHEN, CDR2 SYDVKM. CDR3 size: 15 residues. The authors ran a second PCR of roughly 7 to 11 cycles using a sample-barcoded 5' primer and a J-beta primer mix. TCRdb redid the calling of the 5' RACE reads with MiXCR, one entry per CDR3 protein. The table has over 1,500,000 distinct CDR3 sequences, about two fifths seen once. The chain uses TRBV28 and TRBJ1-2; D possibly corresponds to TRBD1 (6 bases). The source of this sequence is a human donor in good health. The sequenced sample was blood. The CDR3 nucleotides are TGTGCCAGCAGTAATCCTCTAGGGGGAGAGTATGGCTACACCTTC. Translated, it gives CASSNPLGGEYGYTF.